The 32 T cell receptor beta chains in this list originate from one sample, sequenced in a study of cytomegalovirus exposure and HLA in healthy donors. Use of 60 Vbeta and 13 Jbeta primers characterized the PCR. The protocol was immunoSEQ multiplex PCR, while the TCRdb copy is restricted to in-frame clones and leaves out a portion. The profile covers around 130,000 clones, with approximately 69% appearing a single time and around 7% taken by the ten largest. The sample was PBMCs. The receptors were sampled from a man in his forties or fifties in good health and CMV-seropositive.

V gene TRBV11-3 combines with J gene TRBJ2-1, with D possibly matching TRBD2 (5 bases). The CDR3 spans 14 residues. V lost 0 bases to trimming and J lost 7 bases, with 10 bases between them. CDR1 SGHNT and CDR2 YENEEA come from the germline V gene. This chain's CDR3 is CASSLEGVVNEQFF. In DNA, the CDR3 is TGTGCCAGCAGCTTAGAGGGAGTTGTTAATGAGCAGTTCTTC.

This clone came up a few times. This chain joins TRBV5-6 and TRBJ2-1; TRBD2 aligns across 10 bases. With V trimmed by 3 bases and J by 6 bases, 9 bases remained unmatched. Per the germline V gene, CDR1 is SGHDT and CDR2 is YYEEEE. The CDR3 loop spans 16 amino acids. CDR3 nucleotide sequence: TGTGCCAGCAGCTCGGGTATCCGACTAGCGGGCAATGAGCAGTTCTTC. Translation: CASSSGIRLAGNEQFF.

The chain couples TRBV28 to TRBJ2-3; 11 bases fit TRBD2. The CDR3 contains 15 residues. After removal of 3 bases from V and 2 bases from J, the junction contained 1 base not matched to a gene. Germline-derived CDR1 and CDR2 are MDHEN and SYDVKM. This CDR3 is CASSLTSGITDTQYF. The CDR3 DNA reads as TGTGCCAGCAGTTTGACTAGCGGGATCACAGATACGCAGTATTTT. Filled out from reference TRBV28 and TRBJ2-3, the complete variable domain reads DVKVTQSSRYLVKRTGEKVFLECVQDMDHENMFWYRQDPGLGLRLIYFSYDVKMKEKGDIPEGYSVSREKKERFSLILESASTNQTSMYLCASSLTSGITDTQYFGPGTRLTVL.

The V and J genes are TRBV5-6 and TRBJ2-5, with 11 bases aligning to TRBD2. Per germline, CDR1 SGHDT and CDR2 YYEEEE. The V segment lost 2 bases and the J segment 5 bases; nucleotides outside the gene matches: 14. CDR3 length equals 18 residues. This CDR3 is CASSFRFGSGRGGETQYF. In DNA, the CDR3 is TGTGCCAGCAGCTTCCGTTTCGGTAGCGGGAGGGGGGGCGAGACCCAGTACTTC.

The chain is built from TRBV18 and TRBJ1-2, with unresolved D. Trimming took off 0 bases at V and 4 bases at J, with 9 bases between the two ends. The CDR3 length is 14 residues. Germline-derived CDR1 and CDR2 are KGHSH and LQKENI. This CDR3 reads CASSPPSYSYGYTF. CDR3 in DNA: TGTGCCAGCTCACCACCGTCCTATTCCTATGGCTACACCTTC. The full variable domain, with the rest looked up from reference TRBV18 and TRBJ1-2, is NAGVMQNPRHLVRRRGQEARLRCSPMKGHSHVYWYRQLPEEGLKFMVYLQKENIIDESGMPKERFSAEFPKEGPSILRIQQVVRGDSAAYFCASSPPSYSYGYTFGSGTRLTVV.

This clone has a single count. V gene TRBV19 combines with J gene TRBJ1-2, with a weak D call TRBD1 (5 bases). CDR1 is LNHDA, CDR2 SQIVND, per germline (reference sequence). The V end was cut by 7 bases, the J end by 7 bases, with 7 bases between. The CDR3 contains 10 residues. CDR3 in amino acids: CASKQVGYTF. DNA for the CDR3: TGTGCCAGTAAACAGGTTGGCTACACCTTC.

The J gene is TRBJ2-3, the V gene TRBV7-6, with 10 bases that match TRBD2. From germline, CDR1 is SGHVS and CDR2 FNYEAQ. The CDR3 loop spans 17 amino acids. J gave up 2 bases and V 5 bases, and 10 bases lay outside the gene matches. In nucleotides, the CDR3 is TGTGCCAGCAGCGTCAATCCTAGCGGGGGAAACACAGATACGCAGTATTTT. Translating gives CASSVNPSGGNTDTQYF.

The chain carries TRBV7-9 and TRBJ2-1; the D is unclear. CDR3 length: 11 residues. The germline CDR1 and CDR2 sequences are SEHNR and FQNEAQ (reference sequence). Trimming removed 11 bases from V and 7 bases from J, with 12 bases in between. The CDR3 reads CAGRDTNEQFF. CDR3 DNA: TGTGCCGGCCGTGACACTAATGAGCAGTTCTTC.

The V and J genes are TRBV18 and TRBJ2-1; D unresolved. V was cut by 5 bases and J by 5 bases, with 10 bases left in between. CDR3 length: 13 residues. Germline CDR1 and CDR2: KGHSH and LQKENI. In nucleotides, the CDR3 is TGTGCCAGCTCAGAAATGCGTAACAATGAGCAGTTCTTC. Translation: CASSEMRNNEQFF.

CDR3 amino acids: CASSQKREQYF. The CDR3 nucleotides read TGTGCCAGCAGTCAGAAGCGGGAGCAGTACTTC. The chain combines TRBV28 with TRBJ2-7; D is possibly TRBD2 (5 bases). The CDR3 spans 11 residues. Germline V gives CDR1 MDHEN, CDR2 SYDVKM. With 5 bases removed from V and 7 bases from J, the gap between germline ends came to 9 bases.

This rearrangement joins TRBV7-9 to TRBJ2-5, with a weak D call TRBD2 (6 bases). The J call may be mistaken, given a closer DNA end match to TRBJ2-7. This CDR3 comprises 14 residues. CDR1 and CDR2 from the germline V gene are SEHNR and FQNEAQ (reference sequence). CDR3 nucleotides: TGTGCCAGCAGCCGCCCTGGGGAGGTTTACGAGCAGTACTTC. Its protein product is CASSRPGEVYEQYF.

J is TRBJ2-7 and V is TRBV11-2, with TRBD1 as a possible D gene (7 bases). The length of the CDR3 is 14 residues. The germline V gene has CDR1 SGHAT and CDR2 FQNNGV. Trimming took off 5 bases at V and 0 bases at J, with 11 bases between the two ends. This CDR3 is CASSRQGLSYEQYF. The CDR3, as DNA: TGTGCCAGCAGCCGACAGGGACTCTCCTACGAGCAGTACTTC.

This clone turned up a few times. The chain links TRBV7-2 to TRBJ2-7; TRBD1 agrees at 9 bases. With 6 bases clipped from V and 4 bases from J, the junction kept 10 bases outside the gene matches. This CDR3 spans 15 amino acids. CDR1 and CDR2 (germline): SGHTA, FQGNSA. CDR3 in amino acids: CASSSPGDRAYEQYF. DNA of the CDR3: TGTGCCAGCAGTTCTCCGGGGGACAGGGCGTACGAGCAGTACTTC.

V is TRBV5-1 and J is TRBJ2-5; 8 bases agree with TRBD2. Near its end, the DNA agrees better with TRBJ2-7, so the J call may be wrong. Germline loops: CDR1 SGHRS, CDR2 YFSETQ. The CDR3 has 15 residues. CDR3 sequence: CASSLASGSKDEQYF. As DNA, the CDR3 is TGCGCCAGCAGCTTGGCAAGCGGGAGTAAAGACGAGCAGTACTTC.

The CDR3 DNA reads as TGTGCCAGCAGCTTAGGGGCAACAGGGATGGGCGAGCAGTACTTC. Encoded protein: CASSLGATGMGEQYF. This chain connects TRBV7-2 to TRBJ2-7, with D perhaps matching TRBD1 (6 bases). Germline V lookup: CDR1 SGHTA, CDR2 FQGNSA. The CDR3 contains 15 residues. The V and J ends lost 1 base and 6 bases respectively, with 16 bases between them.

This sequence joins TRBV30 and TRBJ2-5; D is ambiguous. Germline values: CDR1 GTSNPN, CDR2 SVGIG (reference sequence). V was clipped by 0 bases and J by 1 base, with 6 bases between them. The CDR3 contains 13 residues. The chain's CDR3 is CAWSVGTQETQYF. The CDR3 DNA is TGTGCCTGGAGTGTTGGCACCCAAGAGACCCAGTACTTC.

The chain couples TRBV2 to TRBJ1-1; D may be TRBD1 (5 bases). The CDR3 loop spans 15 amino acids. From germline, CDR1 is SNHLY and CDR2 FYNNEI. V lost 5 bases and J 8 bases, leaving 21 bases between the germline ends. CDR3 sequence (DNA): TGTGCCAGCAGTTCTCCCGGGACTAATCTCAGGGAAGCTTTCTTT. The encoded protein is CASSSPGTNLREAFF.

This chain links TRBV28 with TRBJ2-3; TRBD2 might be the D (6 bases). The CDR3 runs 13 residues. V was clipped by 10 bases and J by 0 bases, with 11 bases between them. CDR1 and CDR2 from the germline V gene are MDHEN and SYDVKM. The CDR3 DNA sequence: TGTGCCATCCGGGAGAAGAGCACAGATACGCAGTATTTT. Protein product: CAIREKSTDTQYF.

V is TRBV19 and J is TRBJ2-5, with TRBD1 matching 7 bases. The J call is uncertain, as TRBJ2-7 better fits the DNA end. The CDR3 runs 14 residues. CDR1 is LNHDA, CDR2 SQIVND, per germline (reference sequence). CDR3 bases: TGTGCCAGTAGTTGGACAGGCAAGGCCTACGAGCAGTACTTC. Translation gives CASSWTGKAYEQYF.

The genes are TRBV5-1 and TRBJ1-1; no clear D gene. Per the germline V gene, CDR1 is SGHRS and CDR2 is YFSETQ. V was trimmed by 4 bases and J by 0 bases, leaving 13 bases between them. The CDR3 length is 15 residues. The CDR3 coding sequence is TGCGCCAGCAGCCAAACCTCTACAGTGAACACTGAAGCTTTCTTT. This codes for CASSQTSTVNTEAFF.

The chain is built from TRBV6-1 and TRBJ2-5; D is perhaps TRBD1 (5 bases). The CDR3 extends over 15 amino acids. Trimming stripped 5 bases from V and 1 base from J, with 14 bases between. Germline loops: CDR1 MNHNS, CDR2 SASEGT. This chain's CDR3 is CASSTSQGPQETQYF. CDR3 sequence (DNA): TGTGCCAGCAGTACCTCCCAGGGTCCCCAAGAGACCCAGTACTTC.

This rearrangement joins TRBV7-2 to TRBJ2-7; no clear D. V dropped 5 bases and J dropped 2 bases, with 4 bases sitting between them. The CDR3 extends over 11 amino acids. Germline-derived CDR1 and CDR2 are SGHTA and FQGNSA. As DNA, the CDR3 is TGTGCCAGCAGCACAGCCTACGAGCAGTACTTC. Its translation is CASSTAYEQYF.

The chain carries TRBV28 and TRBJ1-1; possibly TRBD1 for D (6 bases). Germline V gives CDR1 MDHEN, CDR2 SYDVKM. V was pared by 3 bases and J by 8 bases, with 19 bases between. CDR3 length: 15 amino acids. CDR3 region: CASSFLLGRGTEAFF. The CDR3 nucleotides read TGTGCCAGCAGTTTTTTGTTGGGAAGGGGGACCGAAGCTTTCTTT.

The chain employs TRBV7-6 and TRBJ1-1, with unresolved D. In germline, CDR1 is SGHVS, CDR2 FNYEAQ. Trimming took 1 base from V and 1 from J, leaving 13 bases between them. The CDR3 is made up of 16 amino acids. CDR3 coding DNA: TGTGCCAGCAGCTTAGTGGCGGGTCAGCCGAACACTGAAGCTTTCTTT. It encodes CASSLVAGQPNTEAFF.

The rearrangement uses TRBV10-1 and TRBJ2-7; 11 nucleotides match TRBD1. Germline V lookup: CDR1 WNHNN, CDR2 SYGVQD (reference sequence). The CDR3 is 15 residues long. With 5 bases clipped from V and 0 bases from J, the junction kept 3 bases outside the gene matches. The DNA for the CDR3 is TGCGCCAGCAGTTCCGGGACAGGGGGCTCCTACGAGCAGTACTTC. As protein: CASSSGTGGSYEQYF.

This rearrangement joins TRBV28 to TRBJ1-2; 11 bases map to TRBD1. The CDR3 runs 15 residues. Unmatched junction bases numbered 9, after V lost 8 bases and J lost 4 bases. Germline values: CDR1 MDHEN, CDR2 SYDVKM. The CDR3 DNA reads TGTGCCAGCCTATACATCGGGACAGGGGGCTATGGCTACACCTTC. This translates into CASLYIGTGGYGYTF.

The V call is TRBV11-1, the J call TRBJ1-1; D gene uncertain. Trimming left V 2 bases short and J 4 bases short, with 8 bases between. Germline values: CDR1 SGHAT, CDR2 FQDESV (reference sequence). CDR3 size: 13 residues. The CDR3 here is CASSLPDITEAFF. The DNA of the CDR3 is TGTGCCAGCAGCTTACCAGATATCACTGAAGCTTTCTTT.

The V and J genes are TRBV2 and TRBJ1-2; TRBD1 matches 7 bases. The CDR3 has 11 amino acids. Germline CDR1 SNHLY, CDR2 FYNNEI. With 8 bases clipped from V and 7 bases from J, the junction kept 4 bases outside the gene matches. The CDR3 region has the DNA TGTGCCAGCGGTAGGACAGGTGGCTACACCTTC. It codes for CASGRTGGYTF.

The chain is built from TRBV10-1 and TRBJ2-1, with D possibly being TRBD2 (5 bases). Germline lookup yields CDR1 WNHNN and CDR2 SYGVQD (reference sequence). This CDR3 region has 15 residues. V gave up 2 bases and J gave up 5 bases, with 13 bases separating them. The CDR3 DNA sequence: TGCGCCAGCAGTGAGCCCCTCGAGGGCCACAATGAGCAGTTCTTC. This gives the protein CASSEPLEGHNEQFF.

The rearrangement uses TRBV5-5 and TRBJ2-1, with TRBD2 matching over 12 bases. The germline V gene has CDR1 SGHKS and CDR2 YYEKEE (reference sequence). The CDR3 is 15 residues long. V was clipped by 3 bases and J by 8 bases; unmatched bases: 6. CDR3 nucleotide sequence: TGTGCCAGCAGCTCCCTAGCGGGAGGGCCCTATGAGCAGTTCTTC. Amino acid sequence: CASSSLAGGPYEQFF.

The genes are TRBV27 and TRBJ2-7; 8 bases line up with TRBD1. V gave up 5 bases and J gave up 0 bases; unmatched junction bases: 18. The CDR3 runs 19 residues. Germline CDR1 MNHEY, CDR2 SMNVEV (reference sequence). In DNA form, the CDR3 reads TGTGCCAGCAGTCCCCCCCCACTGACAGGGGCGATGAGCTCCTACGAGCAGTACTTC. The encoded protein is CASSPPPLTGAMSSYEQYF.

This rearrangement joins TRBV25-1 to TRBJ1-2; 9 bases map to TRBD1. The CDR3 extends over 16 amino acids. Germline V gives CDR1 MGHDK, CDR2 SYGVNS. J gave up 2 bases and V 4 bases, and 8 bases lay outside the gene matches. The CDR3 loop reads CASSVNPGQGNYGYTF. In DNA form, the CDR3 reads TGTGCCAGCAGTGTAAATCCGGGACAGGGAAACTATGGCTACACCTTC.